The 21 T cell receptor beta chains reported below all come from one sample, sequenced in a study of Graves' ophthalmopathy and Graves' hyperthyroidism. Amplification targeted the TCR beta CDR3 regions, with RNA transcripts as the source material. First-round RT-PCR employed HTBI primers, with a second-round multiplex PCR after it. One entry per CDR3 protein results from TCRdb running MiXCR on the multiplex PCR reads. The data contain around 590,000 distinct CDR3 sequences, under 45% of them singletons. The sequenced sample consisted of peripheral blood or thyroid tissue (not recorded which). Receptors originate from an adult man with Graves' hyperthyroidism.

CDR3 DNA: TGCAGTGCTAGCACACAGGGTATGGAGACCCAGTACTTC. This gives the protein CSASTQGMETQYF. The V gene is TRBV20-1, the J gene TRBJ2-5; D might be TRBD1 (6 bases). This CDR3 has 13 amino acids. Per the germline V gene, CDR1 is DFQATT and CDR2 is SNEGSKA (reference sequence). V lost 3 bases, J lost 5 bases, and 13 bases lay in between.

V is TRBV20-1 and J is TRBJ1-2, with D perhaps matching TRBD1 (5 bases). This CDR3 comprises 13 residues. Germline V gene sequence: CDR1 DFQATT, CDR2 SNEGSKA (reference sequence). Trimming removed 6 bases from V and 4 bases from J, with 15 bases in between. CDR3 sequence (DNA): TGCAGTGCCAGGGCTTTTACCAGCTATGGCTACACCTTC. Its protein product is CSARAFTSYGYTF.

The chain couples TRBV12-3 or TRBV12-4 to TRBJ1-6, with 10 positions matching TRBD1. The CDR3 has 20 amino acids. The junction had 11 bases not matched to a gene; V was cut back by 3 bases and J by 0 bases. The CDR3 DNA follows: TGTGCCAGCAGTTTCGGGACAGGGGCCTTGTCGAGCTCCTATAATTCACCCCTCCACTTT. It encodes CASSFGTGALSSSYNSPLHF.

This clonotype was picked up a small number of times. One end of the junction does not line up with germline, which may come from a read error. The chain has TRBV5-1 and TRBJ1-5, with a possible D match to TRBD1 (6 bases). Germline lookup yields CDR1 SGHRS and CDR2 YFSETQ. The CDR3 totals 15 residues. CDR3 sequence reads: CASGLEGQRNQPQHF. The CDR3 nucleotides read TGCGCCAGCGGCTTGGAAGGACAGCGCAATCAGCCCCAGCATTTT.

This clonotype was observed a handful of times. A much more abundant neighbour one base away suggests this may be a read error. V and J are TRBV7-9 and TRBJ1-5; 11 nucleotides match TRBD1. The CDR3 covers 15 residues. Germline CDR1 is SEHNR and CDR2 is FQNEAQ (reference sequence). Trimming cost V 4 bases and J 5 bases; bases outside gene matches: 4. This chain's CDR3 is CASSYGTGGDQPQHF. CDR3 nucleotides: TGTGCCAGCAGCTATGGGACAGGGGGGGATCAGCCCCAGCATTTT.

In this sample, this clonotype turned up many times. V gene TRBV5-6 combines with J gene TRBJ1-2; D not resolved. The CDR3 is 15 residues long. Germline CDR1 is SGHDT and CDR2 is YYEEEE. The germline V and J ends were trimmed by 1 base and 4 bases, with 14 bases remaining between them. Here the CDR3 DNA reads TGTGCCAGCAGCTTGAGGACGATGATCCCCTATGGCTACACCTTC. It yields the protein CASSLRTMIPYGYTF.

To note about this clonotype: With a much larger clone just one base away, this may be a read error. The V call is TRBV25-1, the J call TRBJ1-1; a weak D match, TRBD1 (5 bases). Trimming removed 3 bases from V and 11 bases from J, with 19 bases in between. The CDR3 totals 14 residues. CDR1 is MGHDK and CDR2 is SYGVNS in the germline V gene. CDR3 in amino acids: CASSDAGTGLSAFF. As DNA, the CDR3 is TGTGCCAGCAGTGATGCCGGGACGGGCCTTAGTGCTTTCTTT. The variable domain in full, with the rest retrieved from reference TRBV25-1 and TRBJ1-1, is EADIYQTPRYLVIGTGKKITLECSQTMGHDKMYWYQQDPGMELHLIHYSYGVNSTEKGDLSSESTVSRIRTEHFPLTLESARPSHTSQYLCASSDAGTGLSAFFGQGTRLTVV.

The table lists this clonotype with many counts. The CDR3 DNA reads as TGTGCCAGCAGTTACGACTTGCTAGGCTATGGCTACACCTTC. This sequence encodes CASSYDLLGYGYTF. J is TRBJ1-2 and V is TRBV6-5, with no clear D. The CDR3 consists of 14 residues. The V end lost 2 bases, the J end lost 4 bases, and 11 bases lay between the germline ends. Germline assignment: CDR1 MNHEY and CDR2 SVGAGI.

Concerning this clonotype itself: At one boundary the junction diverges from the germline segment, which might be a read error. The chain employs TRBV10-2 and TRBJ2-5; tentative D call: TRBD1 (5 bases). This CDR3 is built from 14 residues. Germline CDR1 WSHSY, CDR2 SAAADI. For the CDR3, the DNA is TGTGCCAGCAGCGTTGAATCAGGGCTAGAGACCCAGTACTTC. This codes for CASSVESGLETQYF.

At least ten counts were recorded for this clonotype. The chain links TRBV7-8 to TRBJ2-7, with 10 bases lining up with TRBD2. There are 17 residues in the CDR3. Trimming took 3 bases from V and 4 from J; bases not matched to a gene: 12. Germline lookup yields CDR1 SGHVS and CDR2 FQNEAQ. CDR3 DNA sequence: TGTGCCAGCAGCTTCCCATCCGGAGCGGGGGGGCGTTACGAGCAGTACTTC. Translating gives CASSFPSGAGGRYEQYF.

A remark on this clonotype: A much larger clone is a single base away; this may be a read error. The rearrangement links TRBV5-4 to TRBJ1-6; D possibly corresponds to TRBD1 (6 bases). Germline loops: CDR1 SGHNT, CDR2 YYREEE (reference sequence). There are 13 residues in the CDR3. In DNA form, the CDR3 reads TGTGCCGGCAGCGGGACACAGAATTCACCCCTCCAATTT. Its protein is CAGSGTQNSPLQF.

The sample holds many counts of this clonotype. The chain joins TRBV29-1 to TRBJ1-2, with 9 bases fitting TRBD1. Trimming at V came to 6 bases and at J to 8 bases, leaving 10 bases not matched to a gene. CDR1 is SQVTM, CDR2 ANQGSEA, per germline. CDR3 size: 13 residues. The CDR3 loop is CSVFNRGRRGYTF. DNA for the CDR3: TGCAGCGTATTCAACAGGGGGCGAAGAGGCTACACCTTC.

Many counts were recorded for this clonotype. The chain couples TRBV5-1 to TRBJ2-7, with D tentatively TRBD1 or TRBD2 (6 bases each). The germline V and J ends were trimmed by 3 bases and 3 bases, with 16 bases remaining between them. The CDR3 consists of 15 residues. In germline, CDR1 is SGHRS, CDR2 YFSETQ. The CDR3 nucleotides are TGCGCCAGCAGCTCGGGGGCCGAGGGAGGCTACGAGCAGTACTTC. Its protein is CASSSGAEGGYEQYF.

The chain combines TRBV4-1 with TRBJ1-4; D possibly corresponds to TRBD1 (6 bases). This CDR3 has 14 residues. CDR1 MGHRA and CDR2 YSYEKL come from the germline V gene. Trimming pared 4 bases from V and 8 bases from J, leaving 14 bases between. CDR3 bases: TGCGCCAGCAGCCTAAGGGGGGAAGGGGAAAAACTGTTTTTT. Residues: CASSLRGEGEKLFF.

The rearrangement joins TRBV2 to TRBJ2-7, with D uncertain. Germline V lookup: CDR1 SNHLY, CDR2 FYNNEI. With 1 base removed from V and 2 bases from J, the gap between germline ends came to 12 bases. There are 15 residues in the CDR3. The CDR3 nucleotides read TGTGCCAGCAGTGAAGAGACCTCTACCACCTACGAGCAGTACTTC. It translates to CASSEETSTTYEQYF.

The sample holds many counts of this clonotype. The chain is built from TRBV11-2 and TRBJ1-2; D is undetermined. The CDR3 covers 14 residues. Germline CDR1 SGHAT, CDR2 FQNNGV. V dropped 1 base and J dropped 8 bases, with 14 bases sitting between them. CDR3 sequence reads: CASSLADGLSGYTF. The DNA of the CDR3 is TGTGCCAGCAGCTTAGCGGACGGCCTCTCAGGCTACACCTTC.

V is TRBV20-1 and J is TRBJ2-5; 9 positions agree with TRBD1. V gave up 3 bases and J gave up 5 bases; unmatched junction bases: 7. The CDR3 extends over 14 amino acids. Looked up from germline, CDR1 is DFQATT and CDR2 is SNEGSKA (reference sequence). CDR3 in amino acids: CSARLQGAGETQYF. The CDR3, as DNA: TGCAGTGCTAGGTTACAGGGGGCGGGTGAGACCCAGTACTTC.

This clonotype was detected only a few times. The CDR3 nucleotides read TGCAGTCAGACAGCCACCTACGAGCAGTACTTC. It specifies CSQTATYEQYF. The V call is TRBV29-1, the J call TRBJ2-7; a weak D match, TRBD1 (5 bases). The CDR3 extends over 11 amino acids. CDR1 SQVTM and CDR2 ANQGSEA come from the germline V gene.

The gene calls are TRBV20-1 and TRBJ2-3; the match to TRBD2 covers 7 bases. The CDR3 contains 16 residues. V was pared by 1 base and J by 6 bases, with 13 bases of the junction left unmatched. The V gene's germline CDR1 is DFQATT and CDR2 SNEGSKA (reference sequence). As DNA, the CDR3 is TGCAGTGCTAGAGCCGACTTCCTCGCGGGAGCCGATACGCAGTATTTT. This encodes CSARADFLAGADTQYF.

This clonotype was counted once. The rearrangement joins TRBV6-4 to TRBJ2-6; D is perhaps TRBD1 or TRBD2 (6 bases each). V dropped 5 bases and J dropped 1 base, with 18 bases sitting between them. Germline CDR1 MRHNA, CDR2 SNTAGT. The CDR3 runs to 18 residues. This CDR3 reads CASSPGGPSFSGANVLTF. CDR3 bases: TGTGCCAGCAGTCCTGGGGGGCCATCCTTTTCTGGGGCCAACGTCCTGACTTTC.

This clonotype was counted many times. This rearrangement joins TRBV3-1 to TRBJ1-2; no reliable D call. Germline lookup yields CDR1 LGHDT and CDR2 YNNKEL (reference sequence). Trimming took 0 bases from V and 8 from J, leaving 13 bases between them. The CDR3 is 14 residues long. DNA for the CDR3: TGTGCCAGCAGCCAAGATTCCGGGATCGGGGGCTACACCTTC. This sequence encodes CASSQDSGIGGYTF.